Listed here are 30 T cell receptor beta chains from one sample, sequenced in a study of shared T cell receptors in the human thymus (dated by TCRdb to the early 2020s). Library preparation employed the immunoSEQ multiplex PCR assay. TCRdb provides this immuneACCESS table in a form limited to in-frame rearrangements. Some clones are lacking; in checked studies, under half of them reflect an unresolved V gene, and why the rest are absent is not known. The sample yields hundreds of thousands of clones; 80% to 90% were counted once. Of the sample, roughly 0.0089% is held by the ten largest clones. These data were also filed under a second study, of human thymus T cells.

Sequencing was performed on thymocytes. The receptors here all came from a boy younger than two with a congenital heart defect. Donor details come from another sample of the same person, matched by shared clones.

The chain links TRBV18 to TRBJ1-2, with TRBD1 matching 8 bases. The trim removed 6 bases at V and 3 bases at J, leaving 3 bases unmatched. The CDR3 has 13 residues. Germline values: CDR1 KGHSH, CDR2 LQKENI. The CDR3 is CASSQDRDYGYTF. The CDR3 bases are TGTGCCAGCTCGCAGGACAGGGACTATGGCTACACCTTC.

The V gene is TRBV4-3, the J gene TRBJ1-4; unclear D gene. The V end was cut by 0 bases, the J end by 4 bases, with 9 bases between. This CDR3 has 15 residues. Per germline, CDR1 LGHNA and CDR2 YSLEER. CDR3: CASSQDPGGNEKLFF. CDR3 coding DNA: TGCGCCAGCAGCCAAGATCCAGGTGGTAATGAAAAACTGTTTTTT.

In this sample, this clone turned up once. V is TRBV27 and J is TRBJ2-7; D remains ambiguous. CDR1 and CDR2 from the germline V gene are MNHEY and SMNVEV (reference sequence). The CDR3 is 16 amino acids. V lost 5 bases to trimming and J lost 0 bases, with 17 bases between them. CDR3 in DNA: TGTGCCAGCAGTGCCGATTTTAACTTCCGCTCCTACGAGCAGTACTTC. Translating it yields CASSADFNFRSYEQYF.

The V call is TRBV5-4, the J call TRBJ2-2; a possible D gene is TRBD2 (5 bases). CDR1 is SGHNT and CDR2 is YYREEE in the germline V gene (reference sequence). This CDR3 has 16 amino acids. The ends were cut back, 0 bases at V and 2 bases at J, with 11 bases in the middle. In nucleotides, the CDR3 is TGTGCCAGCAGCTTGGATTCGAGGGATAACACCGGGGAGCTGTTTTTT. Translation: CASSLDSRDNTGELFF.

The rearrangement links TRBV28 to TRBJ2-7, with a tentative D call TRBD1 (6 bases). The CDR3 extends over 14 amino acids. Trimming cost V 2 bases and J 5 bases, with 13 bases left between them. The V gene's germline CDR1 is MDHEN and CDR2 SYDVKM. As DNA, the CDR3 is TGTGCCAGCAGTTTAAGGGCAGGGGTAAACGAGCAGTACTTC. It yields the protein CASSLRAGVNEQYF.

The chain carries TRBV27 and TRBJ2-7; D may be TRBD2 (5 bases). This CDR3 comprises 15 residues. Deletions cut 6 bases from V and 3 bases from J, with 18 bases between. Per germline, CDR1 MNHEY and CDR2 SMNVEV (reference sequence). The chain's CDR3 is CASSPGLGENYEQYF. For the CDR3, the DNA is TGTGCCAGCAGCCCGGGCCTCGGGGAGAACTACGAGCAGTACTTC.

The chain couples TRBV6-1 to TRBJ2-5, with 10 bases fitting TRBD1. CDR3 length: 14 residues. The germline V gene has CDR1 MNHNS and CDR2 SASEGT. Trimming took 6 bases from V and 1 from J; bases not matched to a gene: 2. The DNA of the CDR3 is TGTGCCAGCAGCCGACAGGGGGCCCAAGAGACCCAGTACTTC. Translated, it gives CASSRQGAQETQYF.

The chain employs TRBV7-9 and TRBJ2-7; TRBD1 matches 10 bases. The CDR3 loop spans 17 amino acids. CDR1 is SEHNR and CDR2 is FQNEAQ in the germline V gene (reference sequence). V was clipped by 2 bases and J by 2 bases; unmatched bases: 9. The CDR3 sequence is CASSLYPGDRGTYEQYF. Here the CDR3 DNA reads TGTGCCAGCAGCTTATACCCAGGGGACAGGGGAACCTACGAGCAGTACTTC.

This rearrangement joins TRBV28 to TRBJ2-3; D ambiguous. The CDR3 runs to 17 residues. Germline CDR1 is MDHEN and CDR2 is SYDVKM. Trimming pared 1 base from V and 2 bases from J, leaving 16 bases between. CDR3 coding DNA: TGTGCCAGCAGTTTATTTCGCCCTAGACCCGACACAGATACGCAGTATTTT. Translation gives CASSLFRPRPDTDTQYF.

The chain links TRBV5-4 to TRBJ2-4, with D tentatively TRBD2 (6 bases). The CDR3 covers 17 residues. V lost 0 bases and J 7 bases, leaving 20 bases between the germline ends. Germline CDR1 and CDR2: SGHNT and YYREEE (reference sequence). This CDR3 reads CASSLGGLRLDPNIQYF. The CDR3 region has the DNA TGTGCCAGCAGCTTGGGTGGCTTGCGACTAGACCCGAACATTCAGTACTTC.

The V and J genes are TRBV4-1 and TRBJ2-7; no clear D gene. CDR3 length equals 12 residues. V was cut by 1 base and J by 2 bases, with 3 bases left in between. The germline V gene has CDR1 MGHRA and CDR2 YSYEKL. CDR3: CASSQGPYEQYF. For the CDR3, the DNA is TGCGCCAGCAGCCAAGGGCCCTACGAGCAGTACTTC.

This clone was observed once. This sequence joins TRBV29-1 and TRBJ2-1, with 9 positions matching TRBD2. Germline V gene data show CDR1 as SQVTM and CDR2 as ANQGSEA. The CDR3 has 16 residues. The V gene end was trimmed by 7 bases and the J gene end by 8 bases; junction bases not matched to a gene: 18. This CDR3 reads CSALGTLSGRIYEQFF. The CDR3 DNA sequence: TGCAGCGCCCTCGGTACGCTTAGCGGGAGAATCTATGAGCAGTTCTTC.

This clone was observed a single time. The CDR3 here is CASSRRLNDEQFF. The CDR3 DNA is TGTGCCAGCAGCCGCCGACTAAATGATGAGCAGTTCTTC. The J gene is TRBJ2-1, the V gene TRBV7-7; weak D call: TRBD2 (5 bases). There are 13 residues in the CDR3. Germline loops: CDR1 SSHAT, CDR2 FNYEAQ (reference sequence). Trimming removed 5 bases from V and 8 bases from J, with 13 bases in between.

The CDR3 DNA is TGTGCCAGCTCACCTAGGGGACAGGGTCGAGGGCCGAACACCGGGGAGCTGTTTTTT. This sequence encodes CASSPRGQGRGPNTGELFF. This chain uses TRBV18 with TRBJ2-2; TRBD1 matches 9 bases. Germline V lookup: CDR1 KGHSH, CDR2 LQKENI. After removal of 3 bases from V and 0 bases from J, the junction contained 11 bases not matched to a gene. CDR3 length: 19 amino acids.

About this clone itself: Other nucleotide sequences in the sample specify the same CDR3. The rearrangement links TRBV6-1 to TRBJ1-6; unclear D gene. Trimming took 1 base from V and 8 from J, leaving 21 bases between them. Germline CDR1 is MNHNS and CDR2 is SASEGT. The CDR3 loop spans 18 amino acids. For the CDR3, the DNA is TGTGCCAGCAGTGAAGAGTTAGGTATCGGCATGCGGGATTCACCCCTCCACTTT. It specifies CASSEELGIGMRDSPLHF.

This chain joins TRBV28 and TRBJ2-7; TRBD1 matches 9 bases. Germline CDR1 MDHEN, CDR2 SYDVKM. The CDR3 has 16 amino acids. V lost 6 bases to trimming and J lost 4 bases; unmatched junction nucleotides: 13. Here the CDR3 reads CASRLTGTGTSYEQYF. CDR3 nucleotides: TGTGCCAGCAGGTTAACCGGGACAGGGACTTCGTACGAGCAGTACTTC.

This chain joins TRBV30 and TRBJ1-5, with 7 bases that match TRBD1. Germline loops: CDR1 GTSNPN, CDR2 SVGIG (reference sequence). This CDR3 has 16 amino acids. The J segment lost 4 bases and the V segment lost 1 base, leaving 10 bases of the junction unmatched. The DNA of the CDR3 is TGTGCCTGGAGTGCGACAGGGAAAGGAGAGAATCAGCCCCAGCATTTT. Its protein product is CAWSATGKGENQPQHF.

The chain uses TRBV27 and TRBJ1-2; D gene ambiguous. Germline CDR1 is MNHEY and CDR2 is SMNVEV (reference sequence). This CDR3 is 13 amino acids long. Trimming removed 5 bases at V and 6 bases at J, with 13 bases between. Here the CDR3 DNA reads TGTGCCAGCAGTCCCAAACCCCGGGATGGCTACACCTTC. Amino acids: CASSPKPRDGYTF.

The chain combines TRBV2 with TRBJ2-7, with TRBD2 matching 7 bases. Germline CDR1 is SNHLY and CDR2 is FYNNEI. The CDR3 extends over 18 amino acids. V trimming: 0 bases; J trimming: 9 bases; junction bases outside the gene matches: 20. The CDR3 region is CASSEAGGGAGYVWVQYF. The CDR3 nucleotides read TGTGCCAGCAGTGAAGCAGGTGGGGGAGCGGGATACGTCTGGGTGCAGTACTTC.

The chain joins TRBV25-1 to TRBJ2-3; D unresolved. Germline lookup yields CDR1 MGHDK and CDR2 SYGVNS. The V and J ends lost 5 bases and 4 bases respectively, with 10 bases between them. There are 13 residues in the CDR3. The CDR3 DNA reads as TGTGCCAGCAGTCCCCGGGTCGCAGATACGCAGTATTTT. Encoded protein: CASSPRVADTQYF.

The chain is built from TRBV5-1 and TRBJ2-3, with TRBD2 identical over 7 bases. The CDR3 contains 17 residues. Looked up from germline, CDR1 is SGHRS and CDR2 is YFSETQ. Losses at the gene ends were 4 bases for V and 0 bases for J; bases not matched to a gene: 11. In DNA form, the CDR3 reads TGCGCCAGCAGCCGCGCCCTAGCGGATACTAGCACAGATACGCAGTATTTT. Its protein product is CASSRALADTSTDTQYF.

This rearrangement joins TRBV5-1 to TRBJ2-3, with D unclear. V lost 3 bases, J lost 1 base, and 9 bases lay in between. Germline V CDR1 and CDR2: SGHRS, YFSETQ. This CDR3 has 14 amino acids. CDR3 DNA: TGCGCCAGCAGCTCCGAAACTGGCACAGATACGCAGTATTTT. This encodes CASSSETGTDTQYF. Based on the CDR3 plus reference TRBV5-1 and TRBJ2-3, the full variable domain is KAGVTQTPRYLIKTRGQQVTLSCSPISGHRSVSWYQQTPGQGLQFLFEYFSETQRNKGNFPGRFSGRQFSNSRSEMNVSTLELGDSALYLCASSSETGTDTQYFGPGTRLTVL.

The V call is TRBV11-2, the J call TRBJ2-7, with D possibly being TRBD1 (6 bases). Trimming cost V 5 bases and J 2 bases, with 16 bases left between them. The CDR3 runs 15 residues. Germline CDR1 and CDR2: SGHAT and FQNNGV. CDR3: CASSMGHLSPYEQYF. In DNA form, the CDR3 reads TGTGCCAGCAGCATGGGACACTTATCACCCTACGAGCAGTACTTC.

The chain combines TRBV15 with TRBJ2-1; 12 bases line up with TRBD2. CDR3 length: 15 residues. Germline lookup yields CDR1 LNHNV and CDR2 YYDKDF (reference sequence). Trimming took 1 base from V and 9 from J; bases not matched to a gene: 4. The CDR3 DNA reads TGTGCCACCAGCAGAGGACTAGCGGGGGTCTGTGAGCAGTTCTTC. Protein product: CATSRGLAGVCEQFF.

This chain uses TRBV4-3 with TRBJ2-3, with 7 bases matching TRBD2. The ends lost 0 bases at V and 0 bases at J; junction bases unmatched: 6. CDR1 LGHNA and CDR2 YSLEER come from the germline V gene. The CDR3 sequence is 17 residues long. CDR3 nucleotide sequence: TGCGCCAGCAGCCAAGATTTGCTAGCGGCAAGCACAGATACGCAGTATTTT. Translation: CASSQDLLAASTDTQYF.

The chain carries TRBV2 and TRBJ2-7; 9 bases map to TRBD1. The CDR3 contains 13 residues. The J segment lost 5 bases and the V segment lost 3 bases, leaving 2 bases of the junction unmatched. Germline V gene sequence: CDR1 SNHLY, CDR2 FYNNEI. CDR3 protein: CASSEGQGNEQYF. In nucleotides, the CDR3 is TGTGCCAGCAGTGAGGGACAGGGAAACGAGCAGTACTTC. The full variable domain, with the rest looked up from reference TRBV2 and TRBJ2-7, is EPEVTQTPSHQVTQMGQEVILRCVPISNHLYFYWYRQILGQKVEFLVSFYNNEISEKSEIFDDQFSVERPDGSNFTLKIRSTKLEDSAMYFCASSEGQGNEQYFGPGTRLTVT.

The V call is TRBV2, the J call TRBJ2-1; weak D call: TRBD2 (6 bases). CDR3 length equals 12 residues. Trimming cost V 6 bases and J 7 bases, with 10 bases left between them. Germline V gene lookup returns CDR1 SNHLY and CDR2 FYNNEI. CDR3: CASRTSRNEQFF. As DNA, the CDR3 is TGTGCCAGCAGGACTAGTCGGAATGAGCAGTTCTTC.

CDR3 sequence (DNA): TGTGCCAGCAGTGGCGAGACAGGGGGTCAGCCCCAGCATTTT. Translating it yields CASSGETGGQPQHF. The V and J genes are TRBV2 and TRBJ1-5; the match to TRBD1 covers 9 bases. CDR1 is SNHLY, CDR2 FYNNEI, per germline. This CDR3 contains 14 residues. Trimming at V came to 4 bases and at J to 6 bases, leaving 4 bases not matched to a gene.

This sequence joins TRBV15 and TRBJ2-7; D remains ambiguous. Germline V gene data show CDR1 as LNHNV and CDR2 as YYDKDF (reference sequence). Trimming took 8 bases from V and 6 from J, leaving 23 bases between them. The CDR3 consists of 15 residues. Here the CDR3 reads CATGFRDSTTTEQYF. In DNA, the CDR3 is TGTGCCACCGGGTTTCGCGACTCCACTACCACCGAGCAGTACTTC.

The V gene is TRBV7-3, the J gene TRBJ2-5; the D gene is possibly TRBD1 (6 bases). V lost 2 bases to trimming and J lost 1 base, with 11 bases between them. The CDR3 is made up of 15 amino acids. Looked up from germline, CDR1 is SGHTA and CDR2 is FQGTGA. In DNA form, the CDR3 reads TGTGCCAGCAGCTTAGGGTCGGACAGCCAAGAGACCCAGTACTTC. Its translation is CASSLGSDSQETQYF.